This T cell receptor beta chain was sequenced in a study of human T cells and chemical hapten exposure (dated by TCRdb to the early 2020s). Some background on the complete study: For sensitization, 2% DPC in acetone was applied to a 2 cm by 2 cm area of upper inner arm skin. Weekly therapeutic DPC doses were additionally applied to the scalp of patients throughout the roughly 25-week study period. Patch tests used Finn chambers with 0.01% DPC on the upper back, scored after 6 days by International Contact Dermatitis Research Group standards. Most of the patients in the cohort were female, and the cohort covered alopecia areata with under or over 50% scalp involvement, alopecia totalis and alopecia universalis. Libraries were pooled for sequencing, and variation in per-sample TCR yields was attributed mainly to small differences in library volumes within the pool. In alopecia patients, the study followed how the peripheral blood TCR repertoire changed in vivo over primary and secondary sensitization to diphenylcyclopropenone (DPC), a hapten. Blood was sampled from patients pre-sensitization (week 0) and at 2, 6 and about 24 weeks after DPC sensitization. Roughly 30 alopecia patients gave blood for TCR sequencing at one to four time points (pre-sensitization, 2, 6 and 24 weeks).

The time point label corresponds to: pre-sensitization, week 0. The treatment or condition label here, explained by the study, means: therapeutic diphenylcyclopropenone sensitization with weekly scalp DPC. Blood at each patch-test visit was drawn before the patch test was applied. Eligible patients were aged 18 to 70, diagnosed with alopecia, deemed suitable for DPC therapy, and excluded if pregnant. Unfractionated whole blood was collected in Tempus Blood RNA tubes, and total RNA was extracted from that blood. For this clonotype: Its antigen is unknown. This could be a read error, since a much larger clone is one nucleotide away.

The CDR3 goes from the cysteine to the phenylalanine over 16 residues. Kept here is only the CDR3 DNA, which spans 48 bases and is read in frame from base 1. The V end loses 2 bases and the J end loses 6 bases, and a stretch of 17 bases separates them. The germline V gene sets CDR1 to ENHRY and CDR2 to SYGVKD. The library was made by RACE. This sample was sequenced with a NextSeq 500. During library preparation, unique molecular identifiers were attached to individual cDNA molecules so that TCRs could be counted in a quantitative, reproducible way. For every blood RNA sample, sequencing covered both the TCR alpha and TCR beta chains. The authors processed their data as follows. A median of about 89,000 TCRs per sample was observed, with a range of about 20,000 to 750,000. V, J and CDR3 annotation of the TCR reads was performed with the Decombinator software suite. For PS versus PT1 abundance plots, all samples were subsampled to the same number of TCRs (28,000). TCRs were defined as expanded if absent before sensitization and observed at least eight times at the 2-week time point. TCRdb trimmed public reads at Q25 via fastp, called clones via MiXCR and kept in-frame beta chains. For every CDR3 protein sequence, its rows merge into one entry that carries the most common genes and DNA. For this entry, the V and J calls and clone size follow TCRdb and not the study's own pipeline. Counted in this sample were over 300,000 distinct CDR3 sequences; about 5.1% of them appeared once. Around 2.6% of the sample rests with the top ten.

The investigation overall reported the following: Repeated subsampling changed both the strength of the expansion versus patch-test correlation and the threshold at which the correlation became significant. All patients had alopecia, a presumed autoimmune disease, so their immune response might differ from that of healthy individuals. DPC sensitization did not change the number of TCRs with a frequency above 1 in 1000, and there was no evidence of changes in global repertoire structure. Significantly more large CDR3 similarity clusters were formed by expanded TCRs than by pre-sensitization or healthy control sets, consistent with antigen-driven responses. Patch test score correlated positively with the number of PT1 expanded TCRs, reaching significance at thresholds 8, 16 and 32 but not at 4.

The sequence joins TRBV10-3 to TRBJ2-1; TRBD2 is possibly the D segment (6 matching bases). The sequenced sample was whole blood, obtained in connection with sensitization to the hapten diphenylcyclopropenone (DPC). The receptor was isolated from a woman aged 45-65 years with alopecia areata. Some clones in this sample may be carry-over from other donors' samples. Read as DNA, the sequence is TGTGCCATCAGTGAGGGACCTCCCGGGGGTTTCAATGAGCAGTTCTTC. This encodes CAISEGPPGGFNEQFF.